These T cell receptor beta chains were read from a single sample in a study of blood T cell repertoires in COVID-19. Data came from immunoSEQ multiplex PCR; TCRdb stores just in-frame clones and leaves some out. The sample has 350,000 to 400,000 clones; around 90% are singletons. Sequences were obtained from PBMCs or T cells enriched from blood (not recorded which). The receptors originated from a woman aged 18-29 years who had recovered from COVID-19. CDR3s include the opening cysteine and the closing phenylalanine or tryptophan. A D gene is named only where the DNA matches it firmly. Size is omitted from some rows. Given values are once, few, many or a class for expanded clones.

>.|.|TRBV29-1|TRBJ1-3
TGCAGCGTTCAGTTCTCTGGAAACACCATATATTTT
CSVQFSGNTIYF
>.|.|TRBV10-3|TRBJ2-7
TGTGCCATCAGTGACAGGGATGGCGACGAGCAGTACTTC
CAISDRDGDEQYF
>.|.|TRBV4-1|TRBJ1-1
TGCGCCAGCAGCCAGGGAGGGGGAGGGAGCTATGGAGCTTTCTTT
CASSQGGGGSYGAFF
>.|.|TRBV7-9|TRBJ1-6
TGTGCCAGCAGCCGGACAGAGTTAAATTCACCCCTCCACTTT
CASSRTELNSPLHF
>.|.|TRBV10-3|TRBJ1-2
TGTGCCACCAAAAGGGACTCTAACTACACCTTC
CATKRDSNYTF
>.|.|TRBV21-1|TRBJ2-1
TGTGCCAGCAGCAAACGCAGATTCCCTAGTTACAATGAGCAGTTCTTC
CASSKRRFPSYNEQFF
>TRBD1|.|TRBV11-2|TRBJ1-1
TGTGCCAGCAGCCCGGGACAGGCGAACACTGAAGCTTTCTTT
CASSPGQANTEAFF
>TRBD1|.|TRBV9|TRBJ1-1
TGTGCCAGCAGCGTAGGATATGTGGAGGGGGCGGCTTTCTTT
CASSVGYVEGAAFF
>.|.|TRBV7-9|TRBJ1-3
TGTGCCAGCAGCTCAGGGTCTGGAAACACCATATATTTT
CASSSGSGNTIYF
>.|.|TRBV30|TRBJ1-1
TGTGCCTCCCTTTATACCGACAGTAGTGGAACTGAAGCTTTCTTT
CASLYTDSSGTEAFF
>.|.|TRBV27|TRBJ1-5
TGTGCCAACCCCGCACCAGGGAATAGCAATCAGCCCCAGCATTTT
CANPAPGNSNQPQHF
>TRBD1|.|TRBV12-5|TRBJ1-3
TGTGCTAGTGGTAATCCGGGACAGGCGAATTCTGGAAACACCATATATTTT
CASGNPGQANSGNTIYF
>.|.|TRBV7-2|TRBJ1-5
TGTGCCAGCGCGGCGGGAGGCAATCAGCCCCAGCATTTT
CASAAGGNQPQHF
>TRBD1|.|TRBV7-2|TRBJ1-6
TGTGCCAGCAGCTTTTCCCCACCCCAGGGGGCGAATTCACCCCTCCACTTT
CASSFSPPQGANSPLHF
>TRBD1|.|TRBV6-5|TRBJ1-2
TGTGCCACCGGTCCAGACAGGGGGATAGGCTACACCTTC
CATGPDRGIGYTF
>.|.|TRBV30|TRBJ1-3
TGTGCCTGGAACGCCGGTTTTGGAAACACCATATATTTT
CAWNAGFGNTIYF
>.|.|TRBV10-3|TRBJ1-1
TGTGCCATCAGTGAGTCCTACAGCCGGAACACTGAAGCTTTCTTT
CAISESYSRNTEAFF
>.|.|TRBV24-1|TRBJ2-2
TGTGCCACCAGTGATTTATCCGCGAACACCGGGGAGCTGTTTTTT
CATSDLSANTGELFF
>TRBD2|.|TRBV5-1|TRBJ2-5
TGCGCCAGCAGCTCGGGACTAGCGGTACAAGAGACCCAGTACTTC
CASSSGLAVQETQYF
>TRBD1|.|TRBV6-6|TRBJ1-5
TGTGCCAGCAGATTCTCCGCTCCAGACAGGGAGGAGCCCCAGCATTTT
CASRFSAPDREEPQHF
>.|once|TRBV18|TRBJ2-3
TGTGCCAGCTCCCTTAGCACAGATACGCAGTATTTT
CASSLSTDTQYF
>.|.|TRBV7-9|TRBJ1-2
TGTGCCAGCAGCTTACCGGTGTGGGCCTATGGCTACACCTTC
CASSLPVWAYGYTF
>TRBD1|.|TRBV28|TRBJ1-1
TGTGCCAGCAGCTTGACAGGGCTAGGCACTGAAGCTTTCTTT
CASSLTGLGTEAFF
>.|once|TRBV4-1|TRBJ2-5
TGCGCCAGCAGCCAGCCCATAGAAGAGACCCAGTACTTC
CASSQPIEETQYF
>.|.|TRBV11-2|TRBJ1-1
TGTGCCAGCAGCTCGGAGGGGTCGCCGAACACTGAAGCTTTCTTT
CASSSEGSPNTEAFF
>.|once|TRBV9|TRBJ1-2
TGTGCCAGCGGACTCGACACCGCGACCTATGGCTACACCTTC
CASGLDTATYGYTF
>.|.|TRBV3-1/TRBV3-2|TRBJ1-6
TGTGCCAGCAGCCAAGAGGCAGGATCATATAATTCACCCCTCCACTTT
CASSQEAGSYNSPLHF
>TRBD2|.|TRBV28|TRBJ2-2
TGTGCCAGCAGTTCTTCCTCCGGGACTAGCGGGACCGGGGAGCTGTTTTTT
CASSSSSGTSGTGELFF
>.|.|TRBV7-9|TRBJ1-1
TGTGCCAGCAGGCCAGGCGCTGACAGTCGAATGAACACTGAAGCTTTCTTT
CASRPGADSRMNTEAFF
>.|.|TRBV11-2|TRBJ1-2
TGTGCCAGCAGCTTAGACTGGACAGGCTACACCTTC
CASSLDWTGYTF
>TRBD1|.|TRBV18|TRBJ1-1
TGTGCCAGCTCACTCAACAGGGGGTCTGGGATGGCTGAAGCTTTCTTT
CASSLNRGSGMAEAFF
>.|few|TRBV18|TRBJ1-3
TGTGCCAGCTCACCACAACAGGGAATCGGGGCATCTGGAAACACCATATATTTT
CASSPQQGIGASGNTIYF
>.|few|TRBV5-1|TRBJ1-1
TGCGCCAGCAGCTCGAGAGGGAAGCACACTGAAGCTTTCTTT
CASSSRGKHTEAFF
>TRBD1|.|TRBV2|TRBJ2-7
TGTGCCAGCAGTACCGGGACAGGGGTAGGCGAGCAGTACTTC
CASSTGTGVGEQYF
>.|.|TRBV4-3|TRBJ1-4
TGCGCCAGCAGCCAAGTTGGCAGGGGTGAAAAACTGTTTTTT
CASSQVGRGEKLFF
>.|.|TRBV19|TRBJ1-1
TGTGCCAGTAGTCCAGGAAACACTGAAGCTTTCTTT
CASSPGNTEAFF
>.|.|TRBV2|TRBJ1-5
TGTGCCAGCAGTGTCGAGGGTCATCAGCCCCAGCATTTT
CASSVEGHQPQHF
>.|once|TRBV27|TRBJ1-1
TGTGCCAGCAGTTTAGGAGTGGGGGGTGGTACTGAAGCTTTCTTT
CASSLGVGGGTEAFF